A single sample gave rise to the 28 T cell receptor beta chains below, sequenced in a study of resident and recirculating memory T cells in vitiligo (dated by TCRdb to between 2018 and 2020). The method behind the library was the immunoSEQ multiplex PCR assay. The clones in this table, taken by TCRdb from immuneACCESS, are in-frame only. Not every clone is retained; where verified, under half of the shortfall comes from an unresolved V gene, and the cause of the rest is unknown. For this sample there are around 76,000 clones; roughly 90% appear just once. Less than 5% of the sample comes from the top ten. The sample consisted of blood. Every receptor here comes from a male donor with vitiligo.

This clone was detected only once. The rearrangement links TRBV27 to TRBJ1-5; TRBD1 is a possible D gene (6 bases). The V end was cut by 3 bases, the J end by 11 bases, with 14 bases between. Germline CDR1 reads MNHEY; CDR2 reads SMNVEV (reference sequence). The CDR3 loop spans 13 amino acids. CDR3 in amino acids: CASSLGGRSAQHF. CDR3 nucleotide sequence: TGTGCCAGCAGTTTGGGGGGGCGATCAGCCCAGCATTTT.

V usage is TRBV7-2 and J usage is TRBJ2-5; D ambiguous. V lost 3 bases and J 2 bases, leaving 4 bases between the germline ends. This CDR3 comprises 12 residues. Germline CDR1 and CDR2: SGHTA and FQGNSA. The CDR3 sequence: CASSLAQETQYF. The CDR3 nucleotides read TGTGCCAGCAGCTTGGCACAAGAGACCCAGTACTTC. Combining the CDR3 with reference TRBV7-2 and TRBJ2-5 gives the whole variable domain GAGVSQSPSNKVTEKGKDVELRCDPISGHTALYWYRQSLGQGLEFLIYFQGNSAPDKSGLPSDRFSAERTGGSVSTLTIQRTQQEDSAVYLCASSLAQETQYFGPGTRLLVL.

This rearrangement joins TRBV5-1 to TRBJ1-2; TRBD1 is a possible D gene (5 bases). CDR1 SGHRS and CDR2 YFSETQ come from the germline V gene. Trimming left V 4 bases short and J 8 bases short, with 21 bases between. This CDR3 has 15 amino acids. The DNA of the CDR3 is TGCGCCAGCAGCCCGGGAGTGACAGTACCGGAGGGCTACACCTTC. Translation gives CASSPGVTVPEGYTF.

This chain links TRBV9 with TRBJ1-2; D uncertain. Deletions cut 0 bases from V and 8 bases from J, with 14 bases between. Per the germline V gene, CDR1 is SGDLS and CDR2 is YYNGEE. This CDR3 comprises 14 residues. DNA for the CDR3: TGTGCCAGCAGCGTAGGTCCGGGAGCCAGGGGCTACACCTTC. Translation: CASSVGPGARGYTF.

The chain couples TRBV4-3 to TRBJ1-6, with D possibly TRBD1 on 5 matching bases. Germline V gene lookup returns CDR1 LGHNA and CDR2 YSLEER. V gave up 4 bases and J gave up 14 bases, with 27 bases separating them. This CDR3 is built from 17 residues. The DNA of the CDR3 is TGCGCCAGCAGCCCGAATAGCCCGGGCCGTGGGGGGATGGCCCTCCACTTT. It specifies CASSPNSPGRGGMALHF.

This clone was recorded only once. This chain joins TRBV15 and TRBJ1-4; the D is unclear. With 0 bases removed from V and 4 bases from J, the gap between germline ends came to 9 bases. This CDR3 has 15 residues. CDR1 is LNHNV, CDR2 YYDKDF, per germline (reference sequence). The CDR3 DNA sequence: TGTGCCACCAGCAGAGATCGGGGTGGTAATGAAAAACTGTTTTTT. This sequence encodes CATSRDRGGNEKLFF.

This chain connects TRBV28 to TRBJ2-3, with 9 bases identical to TRBD2. The CDR3 extends over 19 amino acids. Germline CDR1 and CDR2: MDHEN and SYDVKM. The J segment lost 0 bases and the V segment lost 1 base, leaving 11 bases of the junction unmatched. CDR3 sequence reads: CASSLFAPSGEYSTDTQYF. CDR3 DNA sequence: TGTGCCAGCAGTTTATTCGCGCCTAGCGGGGAATATAGCACAGATACGCAGTATTTT.

The count of this clone is one. The V call is TRBV7-6, the J call TRBJ2-2; 7 bases agree with TRBD1. The CDR3 totals 17 residues. Germline V CDR1 and CDR2: SGHVS, FNYEAQ. The J segment lost 4 bases and the V segment lost 6 bases, leaving 14 bases of the junction unmatched. As DNA, the CDR3 is TGTGCCAGCAGGCCTCCTCTTGGACAGGACTTCACCGGGGAGCTGTTTTTT. It codes for CASRPPLGQDFTGELFF.

In its sample, this clone was seen once. The chain recombines TRBV6-5 with TRBJ2-3, with 7 bases matching TRBD1. V dropped 3 bases and J dropped 1; count of bases not matched to a gene: 7. In germline, CDR1 is MNHEY, CDR2 SVGAGI. The length of the CDR3 is 16 residues. The CDR3 loop reads CASSYYTGTGTDTQYF. CDR3 bases: TGTGCCAGCAGTTATTACACCGGGACAGGCACAGATACGCAGTATTTT.

The V gene is TRBV19, the J gene TRBJ2-7; 8 positions agree with TRBD1. The CDR3 consists of 15 residues. The V and J ends lost 6 bases and 1 base, in that order; junction bases with no gene match: 8. Per germline, CDR1 LNHDA and CDR2 SQIVND (reference sequence). The DNA of the CDR3 is TGTGCCAGTAGGCAAGGGACAGGAGTTTCCTACGAGCAGTACTTC. This encodes CASRQGTGVSYEQYF.

The chain links TRBV5-1 to TRBJ1-1; D uncertain. The ends were cut back, 0 bases at V and 6 bases at J, with 12 bases in the middle. The CDR3 has 14 residues. The germline CDR1 and CDR2 sequences are SGHRS and YFSETQ. The CDR3 nucleotides read TGCGCCAGCAGCTTGGAGTCACCGGGAGCTGAAGCTTTCTTT. This sequence encodes CASSLESPGAEAFF.

The chain uses TRBV5-4 and TRBJ2-7; D possibly corresponds to TRBD1 (5 bases). Germline values: CDR1 SGHNT, CDR2 YYREEE (reference sequence). The CDR3 is made up of 14 amino acids. Trimming pared 4 bases from V and 2 bases from J, leaving 13 bases between. DNA of the CDR3: TGTGCCAGCAGCCTCTCGCAGGGCACCTACGAGCAGTACTTC. Translating it yields CASSLSQGTYEQYF. The full variable domain, completed using reference TRBV5-4 and TRBJ2-7, is ETGVTQSPTHLIKTRGQQVTLRCSSQSGHNTVSWYQQALGQGPQFIFQYYREEENGRGNFPPRFSGLQFPNYSSELNVNALELDDSALYLCASSLSQGTYEQYFGPGTRLTVT.

The chain joins TRBV5-1 to TRBJ2-7, with unresolved D. Germline CDR1 and CDR2: SGHRS and YFSETQ. Trimming removed 2 bases from V and 3 bases from J, with 15 bases in between. This CDR3 comprises 15 residues. The CDR3 DNA sequence: TGCGCCAGCAGCTTAGGCTCACCGCTAGACTACGAGCAGTACTTC. It translates to CASSLGSPLDYEQYF. Using reference TRBV5-1 and TRBJ2-7 for the parts outside the CDR3, the full variable domain is KAGVTQTPRYLIKTRGQQVTLSCSPISGHRSVSWYQQTPGQGLQFLFEYFSETQRNKGNFPGRFSGRQFSNSRSEMNVSTLELGDSALYLCASSLGSPLDYEQYFGPGTRLTVT.

The chain carries TRBV15 and TRBJ1-1; D is uncertain. Germline V gene lookup returns CDR1 LNHNV and CDR2 YYDKDF (reference sequence). Trimming cost V 0 bases and J 0 bases, with 8 bases left between them. CDR3 length: 15 amino acids. The CDR3 loop reads CATSRDTDMNTEAFF. CDR3 nucleotides: TGTGCCACCAGCAGAGATACAGATATGAACACTGAAGCTTTCTTT.

Here the CDR3 reads CASSQEGGARYYGYTF. As DNA, the CDR3 is TGCGCCAGCAGCCAAGAGGGCGGGGCCCGGTATTATGGCTACACCTTC. The V call is TRBV4-3, the J call TRBJ1-2, with D perhaps TRBD1 (5 bases). The CDR3 is 16 amino acids. V was trimmed by 0 bases and J by 5 bases, leaving 16 bases between them. Looked up from germline, CDR1 is LGHNA and CDR2 is YSLEER.

This chain joins TRBV2 and TRBJ1-5; D is possibly TRBD1 (6 bases). The CDR3 is 15 residues long. The ends were cut back, 5 bases at V and 7 bases at J, with 18 bases in the middle. The germline V gene has CDR1 SNHLY and CDR2 FYNNEI. The CDR3 nucleotides are TGTGCCAGCAGTCCCTCTGCCGGGGGGCAACAGCCCCAGCATTTT. This sequence encodes CASSPSAGGQQPQHF. The complete variable domain, with remaining parts taken from reference TRBV2 and TRBJ1-5, reads EPEVTQTPSHQVTQMGQEVILRCVPISNHLYFYWYRQILGQKVEFLVSFYNNEISEKSEIFDDQFSVERPDGSNFTLKIRSTKLEDSAMYFCASSPSAGGQQPQHFGDGTRLSIL.

The genes are TRBV28 and TRBJ2-7; the match to TRBD2 covers 8 bases. V was pared by 3 bases and J by 4 bases, with 8 bases of the junction left unmatched. This CDR3 has 15 amino acids. Germline CDR1 is MDHEN and CDR2 is SYDVKM. The CDR3 is CASSFGGGGFYEQYF. CDR3 sequence (DNA): TGTGCCAGCAGTTTCGGGGGGGGTGGCTTTTACGAGCAGTACTTC.

The J gene is TRBJ2-5, the V gene TRBV5-4; the match to TRBD2 covers 7 bases. Germline lookup yields CDR1 SGHNT and CDR2 YYREEE (reference sequence). The CDR3 loop spans 15 amino acids. V shed 0 bases, J shed 3 bases, and the junction held 5 bases outside the gene matches. CDR3 protein: CASSLDLAGEETQYF. CDR3 coding DNA: TGTGCCAGCAGCTTGGATCTGGCGGGGGAAGAGACCCAGTACTTC.

The chain joins TRBV4-3 to TRBJ1-5, with D perhaps TRBD1 (5 bases). Germline CDR1 reads LGHNA; CDR2 reads YSLEER. V dropped 0 bases and J dropped 5 bases, with 14 bases sitting between them. The CDR3 loop spans 16 amino acids. This chain's CDR3 is CASSQDRGVSYQPQHF. CDR3 sequence (DNA): TGCGCCAGCAGCCAAGACCGGGGGGTCAGTTATCAGCCCCAGCATTTT.

The rearrangement uses TRBV19 and TRBJ1-4; D not resolved. The germline V and J ends were trimmed by 0 bases and 6 bases, with 11 bases remaining between them. The CDR3 runs to 15 residues. CDR1 LNHDA and CDR2 SQIVND come from the germline V gene (reference sequence). The CDR3 sequence: CASSIEGGRHEKLFF. As DNA, the CDR3 is TGTGCCAGTAGTATAGAGGGAGGTCGACATGAAAAACTGTTTTTT. The whole variable domain, remainder taken from reference TRBV19 and TRBJ1-4, is DGGITQSPKYLFRKEGQNVTLSCEQNLNHDAMYWYRQDPGQGLRLIYYSQIVNDFQKGDIAEGYSVSREKKESFPLTVTSAQKNPTAFYLCASSIEGGRHEKLFFGSGTQLSVL.

The chain employs TRBV30 and TRBJ2-1; D gene uncertain. Per germline, CDR1 GTSNPN and CDR2 SVGIG (reference sequence). V was shortened by 2 bases and J by 0 bases, with 14 bases between the two germline ends. The CDR3 has 16 residues. CDR3 sequence reads: CAWSRVHSFSYNEQFF. The CDR3 DNA sequence: TGTGCCTGGAGTCGAGTTCACAGCTTCTCCTACAATGAGCAGTTCTTC.

This clone appeared a few times. This chain uses TRBV5-6 with TRBJ1-1; D ambiguous. V lost 4 bases to trimming and J lost 8 bases, with 9 bases between them. This CDR3 comprises 11 residues. CDR1 is SGHDT, CDR2 YYEEEE, per germline. CDR3 loop: CASSLSGEAFF. In nucleotides, the CDR3 is TGTGCCAGCAGCCTATCGGGGGAAGCTTTCTTT.

The rearrangement joins TRBV2 to TRBJ1-6, with TRBD1 matching over 9 bases. The CDR3 spans 17 residues. J lost 0 bases, V lost 6 bases, and 6 bases had no gene match. Germline loops: CDR1 SNHLY, CDR2 FYNNEI. The CDR3 bases are TGTGCCAGCAGAGCCGGACAGGGGAGCTCCTATAATTCACCCCTCCACTTT. Its protein is CASRAGQGSSYNSPLHF.

The genes are TRBV2 and TRBJ1-5; no firm D call. The ends were cut back, 8 bases at V and 0 bases at J, with 17 bases in the middle. This CDR3 region has 16 residues. In germline, CDR1 is SNHLY, CDR2 FYNNEI. CDR3 protein: CASLANIMLSNQPQHF. CDR3 in DNA: TGTGCCAGCCTCGCAAACATAATGCTTAGCAATCAGCCCCAGCATTTT.

The chain recombines TRBV2 with TRBJ2-7; a possible D gene is TRBD1 (5 bases). Germline CDR1 SNHLY, CDR2 FYNNEI. The length of the CDR3 is 14 residues. V lost 3 bases to trimming and J lost 5 bases, with 14 bases between them. The CDR3 here is CASSDVQGLDEQYF. DNA of the CDR3: TGTGCCAGCAGTGACGTTCAGGGCCTTGACGAGCAGTACTTC.

The V and J genes are TRBV28 and TRBJ2-2; no clear D gene. Trimming stripped 2 bases from V and 6 bases from J, with 4 bases between. The CDR3 is 12 residues long. Per germline, CDR1 MDHEN and CDR2 SYDVKM. CDR3: CASSLLPGELFF. CDR3 in DNA: TGTGCCAGCAGTTTACTTCCCGGGGAGCTGTTTTTT. Using reference TRBV28 and TRBJ2-2 for the parts outside the CDR3, the full variable domain is DVKVTQSSRYLVKRTGEKVFLECVQDMDHENMFWYRQDPGLGLRLIYFSYDVKMKEKGDIPEGYSVSREKKERFSLILESASTNQTSMYLCASSLLPGELFFGEGSRLTVL.

The chain is built from TRBV7-6 and TRBJ2-2, with TRBD2 matching over 14 bases. The CDR3 runs to 16 residues. Germline V gives CDR1 SGHVS, CDR2 FNYEAQ. The trim removed 4 bases at V and 3 bases at J, leaving 1 base unmatched. CDR3 DNA: TGTGCCAGCAGCTCGACTAGCGGGGGGGACACCGGGGAGCTGTTTTTT. The encoded protein is CASSSTSGGDTGELFF.

The chain is built from TRBV7-3 and TRBJ2-3; 11 bases align to TRBD2. CDR1 and CDR2 (germline): SGHTA, FQGTGA. V lost 6 bases, J lost 2 bases, and 7 bases stayed unmatched. The CDR3 is 16 residues long. CDR3 bases: TGTGCCAGCAGACCTAGCGGGGGGACGAACACAGATACGCAGTATTTT. Translation gives CASRPSGGTNTDTQYF.